These T cell receptor beta chains were read from a single sample in a study of T cell responses to AZD1222 COVID-19 vaccine. Method: immunoSEQ multiplex PCR; TCRdb's copy keeps in-frame clones and lacks some. The data show 50,000 to 65,000 clones, 90% to 95% seen once. This specimen consisted of peripheral blood, obtained 28 days after the second dose of the MenACWY control vaccine. These receptors originate from an adult who received the MenACWY meningococcal vaccine as a control. CDR3s include the opening cysteine and the closing phenylalanine or tryptophan. The D gene is left open where the match is weak. Where a row states a size, it is once, few, many or the class of an expanded clone; other rows omit it.

TRBJ1-1	-	TRBV10-3	-	CATTFEPARTEAFF	TGTGCCACCACGTTTGAGCCGGCTAGGACTGAAGCTTTCTTT
TRBJ2-2	-	TRBV27	-	CASTKPGVDPTGELFF	TGTGCCAGCACCAAGCCCGGGGTAGACCCGACCGGGGAGCTGTTTTTT
TRBJ2-1	-	TRBV6-4	TRBD2	CASSVGTSGTDEQFF	TGTGCCAGCAGTGTCGGGACTAGCGGGACGGATGAGCAGTTCTTC
TRBJ1-1	-	TRBV15	TRBD1	CATSRGPGTGNTEAFF	TGTGCCACCAGCAGGGGCCCCGGGACAGGAAACACTGAAGCTTTCTTT
TRBJ2-1	-	TRBV9	TRBD2	CASSVGTSGGPDEQFF	TGTGCCAGCAGCGTAGGGACTAGCGGGGGACCGGATGAGCAGTTCTTC
TRBJ1-4	-	TRBV10-2	-	CASSESRGGEKLFF	TGCGCCAGCAGTGAGTCCAGGGGAGGTGAAAAACTGTTTTTT
TRBJ2-7	-	TRBV30	TRBD1	CAWRRWGQGSEQYF	TGTGCCTGGAGGAGGTGGGGACAGGGGTCCGAGCAGTACTTC
TRBJ1-6	-	TRBV2	TRBD1	CASSVETGNSPLHF	TGTGCCAGCAGTGTGGAGACAGGGAATTCACCCCTCCACTTT
TRBJ1-5	-	TRBV28	-	CASSFHGSNQPQHF	TGTGCCAGCAGTTTTCATGGTAGCAATCAGCCCCAGCATTTT
TRBJ1-6	-	TRBV19	-	CASRDDRERIGSPLHF	TGTGCCAGTAGGGATGACCGGGAGCGGATAGGCTCACCCCTCCACTTT
TRBJ2-7	-	TRBV28	-	CASIPLWGAYEQYF	TGTGCCAGCATACCCCTTTGGGGTGCCTACGAGCAGTACTTC
TRBJ2-5	once	TRBV5-4	TRBD2	CASSLGPLAGAETQYF	TGTGCCAGCAGCTTGGGACCCCTAGCGGGAGCAGAGACCCAGTACTTC
TRBJ1-3	-	TRBV6-5	-	CASRQDGGNTIYF	TGTGCCAGCAGGCAGGACGGTGGAAACACCATATATTTT
TRBJ1-5	few	TRBV28	-	CASRLRTRWGGNQPQHF	TGTGCCAGCAGACTAAGGACCCGGTGGGGTGGCAATCAGCCCCAGCATTTT
TRBJ2-2	-	TRBV13	TRBD2	CASSLGSLAGTNTGELFF	TGTGCCAGCAGCTTAGGCAGTCTAGCGGGAACTAACACCGGGGAGCTGTTTTTT
TRBJ2-2	-	TRBV24-1	-	CATSHISSTGELFF	TGTGCCACCAGTCATATCAGTAGCACCGGGGAGCTGTTTTTT
TRBJ2-1	-	TRBV19	TRBD2	CASSNMGLAGASVNEQFF	TGTGCCAGTAGCAACATGGGGCTAGCGGGAGCCAGCGTCAATGAGCAGTTCTTC
TRBJ1-5	-	TRBV15	TRBD1	CATSRDRTGGPGRDQPQHF	TGTGCCACCAGCAGAGACAGGACAGGGGGCCCGGGGAGAGATCAGCCCCAGCATTTT
TRBJ2-3	once	TRBV6-1	-	CASSSETSRVDTQYF	TGTGCCAGCAGTTCCGAGACTAGTCGTGTAGATACGCAGTATTTT
TRBJ2-2	-	TRBV7-2	-	CASRGTSTGNTGELFF	TGTGCCAGCAGGGGAACAAGTACAGGGAACACCGGGGAGCTGTTTTTT
TRBJ1-1	-	TRBV9	TRBD1	CASSVSQGENTEAFF	TGTGCCAGCAGCGTCTCCCAGGGGGAGAACACTGAAGCTTTCTTT
TRBJ2-3	once	TRBV7-9	-	CATHRGSTDTQYF	TGTGCCACCCACCGCGGGAGCACAGATACGCAGTATTTT
TRBJ2-1	-	TRBV9	-	CASSVDPGGSSYNEQFF	TGTGCCAGCAGCGTAGATCCAGGGGGGAGCTCCTACAATGAGCAGTTCTTC
TRBJ2-7	few	TRBV18	-	CASSPIQGHEQYF	TGTGCCAGCTCACCAATACAGGGTCACGAGCAGTACTTC
TRBJ2-7	-	TRBV28	-	CASSLTAIYEQYF	TGTGCCAGCAGTTTGACAGCCATCTACGAGCAGTACTTC
TRBJ1-1	-	TRBV29-1	-	CSVDTEAFF	TGCAGCGTTGACACTGAAGCTTTCTTT
TRBJ2-3	once	TRBV27	TRBD2	CATLGGGTDTQYF	TGTGCCACCCTCGGGGGGGGCACAGATACGCAGTATTTT
TRBJ2-7	-	TRBV2	TRBD2	CASSVTSGHVQYF	TGTGCCAGCAGTGTGACTAGCGGGCATGTGCAGTACTTC
TRBJ1-3	-	TRBV7-9	-	CASSRTSSGNTIYF	TGTGCCAGCAGCCGGACATCCTCTGGAAACACCATATATTTT
TRBJ2-7	once	TRBV7-9	-	CASSQRPGVLEQYF	TGTGCCAGCAGCCAAAGACCGGGGGTCCTGGAGCAGTACTTC
TRBJ2-3	-	TRBV7-9	TRBD2	CASSLTSGNTDTQYF	TGTGCCAGCAGCTTAACTAGCGGGAACACAGATACGCAGTATTTT
TRBJ2-5	-	TRBV21-1	-	CASKIIEETQYF	TGTGCCAGCAAAATAATCGAAGAGACCCAGTACTTC
TRBJ2-1	-	TRBV2	TRBD2	CASSQISGRTPFF	TGTGCCAGCAGCCAAATCAGCGGGAGGACGCCGTTCTTC
TRBJ1-6	-	TRBV28	-	CASSLRSDLPDNSPLHF	TGTGCCAGCAGCTTGCGGTCCGACCTTCCCGATAATTCACCCCTCCACTTT
TRBJ2-7	-	TRBV3-1/TRBV3-2	-	CASSQASGPFTYEQYF	TGTGCCAGCAGCCAAGCCAGCGGGCCGTTTACCTACGAGCAGTACTTC
TRBJ2-1	-	TRBV6-5	TRBD2	CASSKLAGGPWEQFF	TGTGCCAGCAGTAAACTAGCGGGAGGGCCTTGGGAGCAGTTCTTC
TRBJ2-5	-	TRBV10-3	-	CAISESGGTLETQYF	TGTGCCATCAGTGAGTCTGGCGGCACGTTAGAGACCCAGTACTTC
TRBJ1-5	-	TRBV7-8	TRBD1	CASKTGTGGGQPQHF	TGTGCCAGCAAAACCGGGACAGGGGGCGGTCAGCCCCAGCATTTT
TRBJ2-7	-	TRBV2	-	CASSEGGVSYEQYF	TGTGCCAGCAGTGAAGGGGGGGTTTCGTACGAGCAGTACTTC
TRBJ1-1	-	TRBV18	TRBD1	CASSPQTGREAFF	TGTGCCAGCTCACCACAGACAGGGAGGGAAGCTTTCTTT
TRBJ2-7	-	TRBV11-2	-	CASSPLLTVPREQYF	TGTGCCAGCAGCCCCCTCTTGACAGTGCCCAGAGAGCAGTACTTC
TRBJ2-7	-	TRBV18	-	CASSTSYEQYF	TGTGCCAGCTCAACCTCCTACGAGCAGTACTTC
TRBJ1-1	-	TRBV11-2	-	CASSLDSEAFF	TGTGCCAGCAGTCTCGACAGTGAAGCTTTCTTT
TRBJ2-7	-	TRBV19	TRBD1	CASSTTGGTSYEQYF	TGTGCCAGTAGTACTACAGGGGGGACCTCCTACGAGCAGTACTTC
TRBJ2-7	-	TRBV11-2	-	CASSFTEGRTGEQYF	TGTGCCAGCAGCTTTACCGAGGGTCGAACGGGTGAGCAGTACTTC
TRBJ1-1	-	TRBV10-3	-	CAIGGGNTEAFF	TGTGCCATCGGGGGGGGGAACACTGAAGCTTTCTTT
TRBJ2-5	-	TRBV10-1	-	CASSESTSGTQYF	TGCGCCAGCAGTGAGTCGACCAGCGGGACCCAGTACTTC
TRBJ1-4	-	TRBV7-9	-	CASSLPTEKGGREKLFF	TGTGCCAGCAGCTTACCTACCGAAAAAGGGGGTAGAGAAAAACTGTTTTTT
TRBJ1-5	-	TRBV5-6	-	CASSVQTQPQHF	TGTGCCAGCAGCGTTCAGACTCAGCCCCAGCATTTT
TRBJ1-2	-	TRBV7-9	TRBD1	CASSPTGRDYGYTF	TGTGCCAGCAGCCCGACAGGGAGAGACTATGGCTACACCTTC
TRBJ2-1	-	TRBV13	TRBD2	CASSLSRLAGGNEQFF	TGTGCCAGCAGCTTATCTCGACTAGCGGGGGGCAATGAGCAGTTCTTC
TRBJ2-1	-	TRBV18	TRBD2	CASSTTGEGSEQFF	TGTGCCAGCTCAACTACCGGGGAGGGGAGTGAGCAGTTCTTC